This is a list of T cell receptor beta chains from one sample in a study of blood T cell repertoires in COVID-19. The data were produced by immunoSEQ multiplex PCR, yet TCRdb's version contains in-frame clones alone and is incomplete. Altogether about 70,000 clones are present, around 83% being singletons, with the ten largest covering 5.1%. What was sequenced was peripheral blood. The receptors were sampled from an elderly man with acute or convalescent COVID-19. Each CDR3 is given with its conserved first and last residue. A D gene is named only where the DNA matches it firmly. The size of a clone is reported for some rows only, either as once, few or many, or as a class for expanded clones.

j_call | cdr3_length | d_call | clone_size | v_call | cdr3_aa | cdr3_nt
TRBJ2-1 | 16 | TRBD2 | once | TRBV18 | CASSPATSGNYNEQFF | TGTGCCAGCTCACCTGCGACTAGCGGAAACTACAATGAGCAGTTCTTC
TRBJ2-7 | 15 | TRBD1 | once | TRBV7-8 | CASSLGQGRSYEQYF | TGTGCCAGCAGCTTAGGACAGGGGAGGAGCTACGAGCAGTACTTC
TRBJ2-5 | 14 | . | . | TRBV7-2 | CASSLVGREETQYF | TGTGCCAGCAGCTTAGTAGGTAGGGAGGAGACCCAGTACTTC
TRBJ1-3 | 16 | . | . | TRBV9 | CASSVDSGYNGNTIYF | TGTGCCAGCAGCGTAGATTCAGGATATAATGGAAACACCATATATTTT
TRBJ2-3 | 16 | TRBD2 | . | TRBV5-6 | CASSLLAGGPPDTQYF | TGTGCCAGCAGTTTACTAGCGGGGGGGCCCCCAGATACGCAGTATTTT
TRBJ1-1 | 15 | . | . | TRBV18 | CASSPRITVNTEAFF | TGTGCCAGCTCACCAAGAATTACGGTGAACACTGAAGCTTTCTTT
TRBJ2-2 | 13 | . | . | TRBV9 | CASRTLNTGELFF | TGTGCCAGTAGAACTCTCAACACCGGGGAGCTGTTTTTT
TRBJ2-3 | 16 | TRBD1 | . | TRBV7-9 | CASTDLDRAFTDTQYF | TGTGCCAGCACCGACCTTGACAGGGCCTTCACAGATACGCAGTATTTT
TRBJ2-1 | 17 | TRBD2 | . | TRBV7-6 | CASSLEGGATEYNEQFF | TGTGCCAGCAGCTTAGAGGGAGGGGCTACGGAGTACAATGAGCAGTTCTTC
TRBJ1-2 | 15 | . | . | TRBV3-1/TRBV3-2 | CASSQPTGEANGYTF | TGTGCCAGCAGCCAACCCACGGGAGAGGCTAATGGCTACACCTTC
TRBJ2-1 | 16 | TRBD1 | . | TRBV5-4 | CASSFPRTGPHNEQFF | TGTGCCAGCAGCTTCCCCAGGACAGGGCCTCACAATGAGCAGTTCTTC
TRBJ1-2 | 14 | TRBD1 | . | TRBV6-5 | CASSPRTGSYGYTF | TGTGCCAGCAGTCCGCGGACAGGTTCCTATGGCTACACCTTC
TRBJ2-5 | 15 | TRBD2 | . | TRBV7-3 | CASSLTASGQETQYF | TGTGCCAGCAGCTTAACGGCTAGCGGACAAGAGACCCAGTACTTC
TRBJ2-1 | 14 | . | . | TRBV28 | CASSLTSEGGEQFF | TGTGCCAGCAGTTTAACTAGTGAGGGCGGTGAGCAGTTCTTC
TRBJ1-1 | 14 | . | . | TRBV7-2 | CASSLGGGGLGAFF | TGTGCCAGCAGCTTAGGGGGCGGGGGTCTGGGAGCTTTCTTT